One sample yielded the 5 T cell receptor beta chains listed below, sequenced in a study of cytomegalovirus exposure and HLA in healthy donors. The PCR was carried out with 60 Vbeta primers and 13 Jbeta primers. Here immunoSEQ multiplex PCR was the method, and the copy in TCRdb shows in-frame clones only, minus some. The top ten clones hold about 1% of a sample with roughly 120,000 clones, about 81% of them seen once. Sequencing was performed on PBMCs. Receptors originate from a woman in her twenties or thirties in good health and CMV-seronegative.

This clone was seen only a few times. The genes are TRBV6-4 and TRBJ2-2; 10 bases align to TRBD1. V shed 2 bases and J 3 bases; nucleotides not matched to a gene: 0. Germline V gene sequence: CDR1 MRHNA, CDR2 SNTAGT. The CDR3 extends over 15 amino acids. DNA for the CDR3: TGTGCCAGCAGTGACGGGACAGGGGACACCGGGGAGCTGTTTTTT. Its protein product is CASSDGTGDTGELFF.

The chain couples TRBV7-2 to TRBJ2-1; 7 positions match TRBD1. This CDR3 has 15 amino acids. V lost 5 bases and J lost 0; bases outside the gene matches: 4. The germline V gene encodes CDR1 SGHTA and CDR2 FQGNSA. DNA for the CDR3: TGTGCCAGCAGCCCCGGGACAGCCTCCTACAATGAGCAGTTCTTC. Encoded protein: CASSPGTASYNEQFF.

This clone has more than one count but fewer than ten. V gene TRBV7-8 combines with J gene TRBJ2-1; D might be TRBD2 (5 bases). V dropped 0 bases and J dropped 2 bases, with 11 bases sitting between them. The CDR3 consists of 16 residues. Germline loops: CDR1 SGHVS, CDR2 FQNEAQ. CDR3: CASSLARDLAYNEQFF. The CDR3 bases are TGTGCCAGCAGCTTAGCGAGGGATCTGGCCTACAATGAGCAGTTCTTC.

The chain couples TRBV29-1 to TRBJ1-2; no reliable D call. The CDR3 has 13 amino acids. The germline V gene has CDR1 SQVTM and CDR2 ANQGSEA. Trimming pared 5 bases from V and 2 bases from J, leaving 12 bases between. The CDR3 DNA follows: TGCAGCGTTTTCTTTTCGGGGAACTATGGCTACACCTTC. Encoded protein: CSVFFSGNYGYTF.

CDR3 in amino acids: CASSLVTGGWYEQYF. The CDR3 DNA follows: TGTGCCAGCAGCTTAGTAACGGGGGGGTGGTACGAGCAGTACTTC. This sequence joins TRBV7-2 and TRBJ2-7; 8 bases fit TRBD2. CDR1 and CDR2 (germline): SGHTA, FQGNSA. Germline trimming cut 1 base from V and 4 bases from J; bases unmatched to any gene: 6. The CDR3 covers 15 residues.